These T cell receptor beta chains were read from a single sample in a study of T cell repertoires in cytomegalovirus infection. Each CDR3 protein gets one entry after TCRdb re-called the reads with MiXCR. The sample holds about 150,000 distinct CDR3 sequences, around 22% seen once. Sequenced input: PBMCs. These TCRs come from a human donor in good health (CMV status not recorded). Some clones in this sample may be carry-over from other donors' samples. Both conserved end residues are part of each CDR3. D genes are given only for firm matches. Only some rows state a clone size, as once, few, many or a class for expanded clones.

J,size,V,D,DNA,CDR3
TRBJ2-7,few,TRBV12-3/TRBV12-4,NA,TGTGCCAGCAGTTTACACAGGGCTAGCTCCTACGAGCAGTACTTC,CASSLHRASSYEQYF
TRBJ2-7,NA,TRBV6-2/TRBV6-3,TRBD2,TGTGCCAGCGGGACTAGCATATCGGGCGAGCAGTACTTC,CASGTSISGEQYF
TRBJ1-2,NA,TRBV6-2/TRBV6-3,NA,TGTGCCAGCGAGGACAGCAATATCTATGGCTACACCTTC,CASEDSNIYGYTF
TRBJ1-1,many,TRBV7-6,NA,TGTGCCAGCAGCTTAGTGTCGGGGGGGGTAGCTGAAGCTTTCTTT,CASSLVSGGVAEAFF
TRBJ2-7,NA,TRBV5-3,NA,TGTGCCAGCAGCTGTGCGGTGGGGGAGCAGTACTTC,CASSCAVGEQYF
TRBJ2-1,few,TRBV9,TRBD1,TGTGCCAGCAGCGTCACAGGGGGCTACAATGAGCAGTTCTTC,CASSVTGGYNEQFF
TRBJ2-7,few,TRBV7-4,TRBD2,TGTGCCAGCACCCAAACTCATGCGGGAGGGAACTCCTACGAGCAGTACTTC,CASTQTHAGGNSYEQYF
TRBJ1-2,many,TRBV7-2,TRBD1,TGTGCCAGCAGCTCACCGACAGGGAGTGGCTACACCTTC,CASSSPTGSGYTF
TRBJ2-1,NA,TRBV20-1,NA,TGCAGTGCTAGTCCCCTGGGCTACAATGAGCAGTTCTTC,CSASPLGYNEQFF
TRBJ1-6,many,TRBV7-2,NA,TGTGCCAGCAGCTTAGTGTGGGGGGTGTATAATTCACCCCTCCACTTT,CASSLVWGVYNSPLHF
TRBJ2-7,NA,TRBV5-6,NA,TGTGCCAGCCAGCCTGTCGGTAGCGGCTACGAGCAGTACTTC,CASQPVGSGYEQYF
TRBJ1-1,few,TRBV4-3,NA,TGCGCCAGCAGCCAAGGGACCGCGAACACTGAAGCTTTCTTT,CASSQGTANTEAFF
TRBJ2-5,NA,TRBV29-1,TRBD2,TGCAGCGTTGAAAAGGCGGGTAGTTTAGCGGGTGGTTTACAAGAGACCCAGTACTTC,CSVEKAGSLAGGLQETQYF
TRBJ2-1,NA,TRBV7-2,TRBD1,TGTGCCAGCAGCGTACAGGGGGGAAAAGTCGACAATGAGCAGTTCTTC,CASSVQGGKVDNEQFF
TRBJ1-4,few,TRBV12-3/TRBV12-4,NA,TGTGCCAGCAGCCTGGGACGCGGGGTGTTTTTT,CASSLGRGVFF
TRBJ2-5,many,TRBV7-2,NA,TGTGCCAGCAGCTTAGCGACAGGATTGCCCATTCGCGAGACCCAGTACTTC,CASSLATGLPIRETQYF
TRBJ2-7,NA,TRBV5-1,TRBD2,TGCGCCAGCAGCTTGCTAGCGGGAGTGGTCCACGAGCAGTACTTC,CASSLLAGVVHEQYF
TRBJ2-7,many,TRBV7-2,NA,TGTGCCAGCAGCTCGGACGGCAGCTCCTACGAGCAGTACTTC,CASSSDGSSYEQYF
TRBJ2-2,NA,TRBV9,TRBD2,TGTGCCAGCAGCGTAGCCCCTAGCGGGAGGGGGGACACCGGGGAGCTGTTTTTT,CASSVAPSGRGDTGELFF
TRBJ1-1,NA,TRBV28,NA,TGTGCCACGGGGGGGGTCGCTGAAGCTTTCTTT,CATGGVAEAFF
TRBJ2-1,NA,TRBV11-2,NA,TGTGCCAGCAGCCTAGGACAGAGTTACAATGAGCAGTTCTTC,CASSLGQSYNEQFF
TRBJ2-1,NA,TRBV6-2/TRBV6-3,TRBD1,TGTGCCAGCAGTTCCCCCCGGACAGGGAACTACAATGAGCAGTTCTTC,CASSSPRTGNYNEQFF
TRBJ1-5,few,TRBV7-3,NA,TGTGCCAGCAGCGGCTCAAAGACAGGACCCCATCAGCCCCAGCATTTT,CASSGSKTGPHQPQHF
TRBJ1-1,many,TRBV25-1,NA,TGTGCCAGCACCGAAGGAATGGGCGGAGCTTTCTTT,CASTEGMGGAFF
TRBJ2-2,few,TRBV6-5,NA,TGTGCCAGCAGGCAGGCTCATACGAACACCGGGGAGCTGTTTTTT,CASRQAHTNTGELFF
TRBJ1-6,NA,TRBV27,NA,TGTGCCAGCAGTTTAGATGGGGGAAGGGCCTATAATTCACCCCTCCACTTT,CASSLDGGRAYNSPLHF
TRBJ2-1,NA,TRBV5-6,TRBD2,TGTGCCAGCAGCTTGGATATAGCGGGGGGGTACAATGAGCAGTTCTTC,CASSLDIAGGYNEQFF
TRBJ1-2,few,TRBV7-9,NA,TGTGCCAGCAGCCACGGAGCCAGCTCCTATGGCTACACCTTC,CASSHGASSYGYTF
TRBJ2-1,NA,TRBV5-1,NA,TGCGCCAGCATGGGGATCGATGAGCAGTTCTTC,CASMGIDEQFF
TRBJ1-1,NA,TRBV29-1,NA,TGCAGCACCGGCAGGGGCACTGAAGCTTTCTTT,CSTGRGTEAFF
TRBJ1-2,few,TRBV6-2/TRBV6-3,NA,TGTGCCAGCAGTTACTCGGAAGGGCTAAACTATGGCTACACCTTC,CASSYSEGLNYGYTF
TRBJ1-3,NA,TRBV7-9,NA,TGTGCCAGCGCTATCAACGGGACAGGAAACACCATATATTTT,CASAINGTGNTIYF
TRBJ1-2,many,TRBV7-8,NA,TGTGCCAGCAGGTCGCCTGGGGGGGTGGGCAACTATGGCTACACCTTC,CASRSPGGVGNYGYTF
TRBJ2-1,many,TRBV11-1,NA,TGTGCCAGCAGCTTAGACAGGGTCTCCTACAATGAGCAGTTCTTC,CASSLDRVSYNEQFF
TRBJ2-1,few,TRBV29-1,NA,TGCAGCGTTGAAGATCTCCAGGGGAACTCCTACAATGAGCAGTTCTTC,CSVEDLQGNSYNEQFF
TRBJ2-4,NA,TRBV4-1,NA,TGCGCCAGCAGCCAAGAGGGGTTTCGAGAATCCATTCAGTACTTC,CASSQEGFRESIQYF
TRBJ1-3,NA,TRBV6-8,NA,TGTGCCAGCAGTAGAACAGGGCCCGGCTCTGGAAACACCATATATTTT,CASSRTGPGSGNTIYF
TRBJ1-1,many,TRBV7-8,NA,TGTGCCAGCAGCTTTGGGGGGGAGGTGAACACTGAAGCTTTCTTT,CASSFGGEVNTEAFF
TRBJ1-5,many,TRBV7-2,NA,TGTGCCAGCAGCTTAGCAATAACAACAGGTAATCAGCCCCAGCATTTT,CASSLAITTGNQPQHF
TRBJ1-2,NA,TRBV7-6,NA,TGTGCCAGCAGCTCCGGGAGGCAGGGATTTTGGTATGGCTACACCTTC,CASSSGRQGFWYGYTF
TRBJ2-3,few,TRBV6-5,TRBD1,TGTGCCAGCAGTTACACCGGACAGGGAGGAGTCGCCCGGAGGACAAGGCTGTATTTT,CASSYTGQGGVARRTRLYF
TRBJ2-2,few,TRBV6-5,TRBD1,TGTGCCAGCAGTCCAACCGGGACAGGGTATACCGGGGAGCTGTTTTTT,CASSPTGTGYTGELFF
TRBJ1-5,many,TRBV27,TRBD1,TGTGCCAGCAGTGGAACAGGGGATTTTCAGCCCCAGCATTTT,CASSGTGDFQPQHF
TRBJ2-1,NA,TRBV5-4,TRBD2,TGTGCCAGCAGCTTGGTTGGTCTAGCGGCGGGGGAGCAGTTCTTC,CASSLVGLAAGEQFF
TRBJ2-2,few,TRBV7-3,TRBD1,TGTGCCAGCAGCTTGACAGGGGCGGGGGAGCTGTTTTTT,CASSLTGAGELFF
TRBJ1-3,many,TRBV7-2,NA,TGTGCCAGCAGCTTAAACTTGATTGATCTCCGTTCTGGAAACACCATATATTTT,CASSLNLIDLRSGNTIYF
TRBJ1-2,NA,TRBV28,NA,TGTGCCAGCAGCTATATCAGTAACTATGGCTACACCTTC,CASSYISNYGYTF
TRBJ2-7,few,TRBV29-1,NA,TGCAGCGTTGGTGCCGGCTACGAGCAGTACTTC,CSVGAGYEQYF
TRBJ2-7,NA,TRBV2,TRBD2,TGTGCCAGCAAAATAGGCGGGAGCTCCTACGAGCAGTACTTC,CASKIGGSSYEQYF
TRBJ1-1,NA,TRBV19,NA,TGTGCCATTATAAGTCCTCGGGCTGGAAGCACTGAAGCTTTCTTT,CAIISPRAGSTEAFF
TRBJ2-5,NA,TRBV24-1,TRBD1,TGTGCCACCAGTGACCCGGGACAGAGTCAAGAGACCCAGTACTTC,CATSDPGQSQETQYF
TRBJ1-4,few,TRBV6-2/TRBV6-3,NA,TGTGCCAGCCGCGTCGACAGGACCGTTAATGAAAAACTGTTTTTT,CASRVDRTVNEKLFF
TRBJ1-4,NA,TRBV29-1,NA,TGCAGCGGGGGATTTGCAACTAATGAAAAACTGTTTTTT,CSGGFATNEKLFF
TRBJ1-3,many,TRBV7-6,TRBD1,TGTGCCAGCAGCTCCTCCGGGACAGGGGAAAACACCATATATTTT,CASSSSGTGENTIYF